This TCR beta chain came from a study of T cells in localized non-small cell lung cancer (dated by TCRdb to 2020 to 2021). Describing the broader study: The study analyzed T cell repertoires of 200 to 250 early-stage NSCLC patients, comparing tumors and uninvolved tumor-adjacent lungs. The cohort consisted of roughly 240 treatment-naive NSCLC patients whose localized lung tumors had been resected. The mean age of the NSCLC patients was roughly 70 years, with 130 or so men and about a hundred women. Study-wide conclusions, independent of this receptor: Since the design was exploratory, TCR variables were selected using unadjusted p-values with no false-discovery rate correction. Higher blood T cell density associated with longer overall survival, while higher adjacent-lung clonality associated with shorter survival. A median of around 50 of the top 100 tumor clones were detected in paired uninvolved adjacent lung, and some 28 of these tumor clones were also found among the top 100 clones of the paired uninvolved adjacent lung. Multi-region tumor sequencing was not performed, so intratumor heterogeneity could not be excluded. The highest T cell clonality was observed in uninvolved tumor-adjacent lung, where clonality exceeded that of tumor, suggesting that antigenic responses were more focused in uninvolved tumor-adjacent lung.

Germline trimming: 11 bases from V, 2 bases from J; junction bases outside gene matches: 5. The CDR3, from cysteine to phenylalanine, totals 13 residues. CDR3 DNA is the only sequence kept; it has 39 bases, read in frame from the first base. CDR1 LNHDA and CDR2 SQIVND are derived from the germline V gene (reference sequence). The count of this clone is one. What antigen it recognizes has not been identified. No base quality information exists; no much larger clone differs at one position. At diagnosis, peripheral blood, uninvolved tumor-adjacent lung and tumor were collected and were preserved as a mix of fresh-frozen and FFPE material. The immunoSEQ Assay was used to sequence TCR beta CDR3 regions from DNA. The original methods were these. T cell density was computed as TCR beta template counts normalized to usable DNA estimated by amplifying housekeeping genes. The preseqR package was used to estimate richness by extrapolating to 400,000 templates for PBMC samples and to 120,000 templates for tissue samples. Clonality was calculated as one minus Pielou's evenness. Tissue-enriched TCRs were identified by differential abundance testing using productive amino-acid clonotypes, minimum total count 5 and alpha 0.1. The Jaccard Index and the Morisita Overlap Index were used to measure how much the repertoires overlapped between compartments. GLIPH clustered TCR beta CDR3s with public tetramer-defined viral CDR3s; viral motifs required at least three viral sequences plus V-gene enrichment. TCRdb re-hosts the immuneACCESS table, in-frame sequences only. Its copies lack some clones; in the studies checked, an unresolved V gene accounts for under half of them, and the cause for the rest is not known. Clone size and V and J calls were adopted from that table, with D and trimming inferred from the DNA. Here the sample has thousands of clones; roughly 20% occur a single time. The ten largest clones represent 15% to 20% of the sample.

Source: lung tumor tissue, taken before any cancer treatment. The sequence was collected from a male donor older than 55 with stage II lung adenocarcinoma. This chain joins TRBV19 to TRBJ2-2; TRBD2 lines up with 7 middle nucleotides. CDR3 loop: CAGSGANTGELFF. At the DNA level, the sequence is TGTGCCGGAAGCGGGGCTAACACCGGGGAGCTGTTTTTT.